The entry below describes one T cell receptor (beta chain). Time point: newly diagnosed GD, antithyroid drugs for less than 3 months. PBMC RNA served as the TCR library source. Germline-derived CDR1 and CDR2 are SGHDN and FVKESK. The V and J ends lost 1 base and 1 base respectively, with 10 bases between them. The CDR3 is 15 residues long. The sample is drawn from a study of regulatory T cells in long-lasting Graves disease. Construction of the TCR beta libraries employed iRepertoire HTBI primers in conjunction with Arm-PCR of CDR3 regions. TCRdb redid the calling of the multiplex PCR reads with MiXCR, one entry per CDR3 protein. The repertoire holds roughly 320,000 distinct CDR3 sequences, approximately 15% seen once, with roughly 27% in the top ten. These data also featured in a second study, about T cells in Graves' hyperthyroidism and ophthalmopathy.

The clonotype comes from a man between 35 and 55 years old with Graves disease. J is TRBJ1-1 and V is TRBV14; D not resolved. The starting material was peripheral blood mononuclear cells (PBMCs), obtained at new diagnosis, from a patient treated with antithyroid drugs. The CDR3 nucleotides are TGTGCCAGCAGCCAAGCTAGGCATGGGAACACTGAAGCTTTCTTT. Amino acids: CASSQARHGNTEAFF.